What follows are 25 T cell receptor beta chains derived from one specimen sequenced in a study of cytomegalovirus exposure and HLA in healthy donors listed by TCRdb under 2017. Receptor amplification or capture employed the immunoSEQ multiplex PCR assay. This is the immuneACCESS table as TCRdb keeps it, with only in-frame sequences that have V and J called. A part of the clones is gone; compared with another copy, unresolved V genes explain less than half, and the rest is unexplained. The sample contains 150,000 to 200,000 clones, around 84% of them found a single time. Around 6.7% of the sample belongs to the ten largest clones. The sequenced sample consisted of PBMCs. The receptors stem from a man younger than 35 in good health and CMV-seropositive.

The chain is built from TRBV6-5 and TRBJ2-7; D not certain. V lost 1 base, J lost 0 bases, and 7 bases lay in between. The CDR3 has 14 amino acids. The germline V gene has CDR1 MNHEY and CDR2 SVGAGI. Written as DNA, the CDR3 is TGTGCCAGCAGTTACTTCTACAGCTCCTACGAGCAGTACTTC. Amino acids: CASSYFYSSYEQYF.

This clone appeared once. This chain joins TRBV5-1 and TRBJ2-3, with D tentatively TRBD1 (5 bases). The CDR3 runs to 15 residues. V was clipped by 0 bases and J by 2 bases, with 10 bases between them. From germline, CDR1 is SGHRS and CDR2 YFSETQ. CDR3: CASSLARQPTDTQYF. Here the CDR3 DNA reads TGCGCCAGCAGCTTGGCCCGACAGCCCACAGATACGCAGTATTTT.

For this clone: Other DNA sequences in the sample encode the same CDR3. This chain connects TRBV28 to TRBJ2-7; the D gene is possibly TRBD1 (6 bases). The CDR3 runs 14 residues. Trimming removed 3 bases from V and 3 bases from J, with 12 bases in between. Germline CDR1 is MDHEN and CDR2 is SYDVKM. CDR3 sequence reads: CASSLVRGHYEQYF. In DNA form, the CDR3 reads TGTGCCAGCAGTTTGGTCAGGGGCCACTACGAGCAGTACTTC. The full variable domain, completed using reference TRBV28 and TRBJ2-7, is DVKVTQSSRYLVKRTGEKVFLECVQDMDHENMFWYRQDPGLGLRLIYFSYDVKMKEKGDIPEGYSVSREKKERFSLILESASTNQTSMYLCASSLVRGHYEQYFGPGTRLTVT.

V is TRBV11-1 and J is TRBJ2-7, with 10 positions matching TRBD1. Germline values: CDR1 SGHAT, CDR2 FQDESV (reference sequence). With V trimmed by 1 base and J by 7 bases, 10 bases remained unmatched. This CDR3 comprises 16 residues. CDR3 residues: CASSLGGQGVRREQYF. The DNA of the CDR3 is TGTGCCAGCAGCTTAGGTGGACAGGGGGTCCGGAGGGAGCAGTACTTC.

The chain links TRBV5-1 to TRBJ2-7; 12 positions match TRBD2. CDR1 is SGHRS, CDR2 YFSETQ, per germline. The CDR3 is 15 residues long. After removal of 4 bases from V and 2 bases from J, the junction contained 4 bases not matched to a gene. CDR3 region: CASSRTSGDTYEQYF. In DNA, the CDR3 is TGCGCCAGCAGCCGGACTAGCGGGGACACCTACGAGCAGTACTTC.

The chain couples TRBV2 to TRBJ2-7; 8 positions match TRBD1. The germline V gene encodes CDR1 SNHLY and CDR2 FYNNEI. The CDR3 has 17 residues. V lost 4 bases, J lost 0 bases, and 11 bases stayed unmatched. The CDR3 sequence is CASSGPGQAGGSYEQYF. The CDR3 DNA follows: TGTGCCAGCAGTGGGCCGGGACAGGCCGGGGGCTCCTACGAGCAGTACTTC.

The chain uses TRBV29-1 and TRBJ2-7; weak D call: TRBD2 (5 bases). Trimming removed 4 bases from V and 2 bases from J, with 9 bases in between. Per the germline V gene, CDR1 is SQVTM and CDR2 is ANQGSEA. There are 12 residues in the CDR3. The CDR3 DNA reads TGCAGCGTTGGACCGACTACCTACGAGCAGTACTTC. This gives the protein CSVGPTTYEQYF.

This clone was detected ten times or more. V and J are TRBV11-3 and TRBJ2-2; a weak D match, TRBD2 (6 bases). The germline V gene encodes CDR1 SGHNT and CDR2 YENEEA. Trimming cost V 5 bases and J 0 bases, with 19 bases left between them. This CDR3 region has 18 residues. The CDR3 DNA reads as TGTGCCAGCAGCCCGGGGGACGAAGAGACCGCGAACACCGGGGAGCTGTTTTTT. It encodes CASSPGDEETANTGELFF.

This clone was picked up one time. This chain uses TRBV2 with TRBJ2-1; 7 bases align to TRBD1. The junction had 15 bases not matched to a gene; V was cut back by 5 bases and J by 5 bases. This CDR3 contains 17 residues. In germline, CDR1 is SNHLY, CDR2 FYNNEI. The CDR3 region is CASSKGTVGQVNNEQFF. As DNA, the CDR3 is TGTGCCAGCAGTAAGGGGACAGTCGGGCAGGTTAACAATGAGCAGTTCTTC.

The rearrangement links TRBV28 to TRBJ2-7, with D maybe TRBD1 (5 bases). The CDR3 runs to 12 residues. V was trimmed by 8 bases and J by 3 bases, leaving 11 bases between them. The germline CDR1 and CDR2 sequences are MDHEN and SYDVKM. DNA for the CDR3: TGTGCCAGCCAGGGTACACTCTACGAGCAGTACTTC. Protein: CASQGTLYEQYF. The variable domain in full, completed from reference TRBV28 and TRBJ2-7, reads DVKVTQSSRYLVKRTGEKVFLECVQDMDHENMFWYRQDPGLGLRLIYFSYDVKMKEKGDIPEGYSVSREKKERFSLILESASTNQTSMYLCASQGTLYEQYFGPGTRLTVT.

The CDR3 spells CASSRELNTGELFF. CDR3 DNA: TGTGCCAGCAGCAGGGAGTTAAACACCGGGGAGCTGTTTTTT. The chain couples TRBV4-2 to TRBJ2-2, with D possibly matching TRBD2 (5 bases). The CDR3 spans 14 residues. Looked up from germline, CDR1 is LGHNA and CDR2 is YNFKEQ. Deletions cut 5 bases from V and 2 bases from J, with 9 bases between.

This chain connects TRBV4-3 to TRBJ2-7, with D possibly being TRBD2 (6 bases). The germline V gene has CDR1 LGHNA and CDR2 YSLEER. V shed 1 base and J shed 1 base, with 11 bases lying between them. This CDR3 has 15 residues. CDR3: CASSQVPGESYEQYF. The CDR3 nucleotides are TGCGCCAGCAGCCAAGTGCCGGGGGAATCCTACGAGCAGTACTTC.

The chain joins TRBV7-8 to TRBJ2-5; D uncertain. This CDR3 has 13 residues. Deletions cut 2 bases from V and 1 base from J, with 5 bases between. Germline V lookup: CDR1 SGHVS, CDR2 FQNEAQ. CDR3 amino acids: CASSLNSQETQYF. CDR3 DNA: TGTGCCAGCAGCTTAAACAGCCAAGAGACCCAGTACTTC.

This chain uses TRBV7-3 with TRBJ2-2, with 8 bases lining up with TRBD1. Germline CDR1 and CDR2: SGHTA and FQGTGA. The CDR3 runs 15 residues. Germline trimming cut 5 bases from V and 4 bases from J; bases unmatched to any gene: 6. CDR3 DNA sequence: TGTGCCAGCAGCCTCGGACAGGGAGGCACCGGGGAGCTGTTTTTT. Amino acids: CASSLGQGGTGELFF.

Comment on this clone: The same CDR3 also results from other DNA sequences found in this sample. V is TRBV7-6 and J is TRBJ2-7, with 8 positions matching TRBD1. The CDR3 length is 14 residues. V shed 5 bases and J 1 base; nucleotides not matched to a gene: 4. CDR1 is SGHVS, CDR2 FNYEAQ, per germline. CDR3 sequence: CASSPGTGSYEQYF. The CDR3 nucleotides read TGTGCCAGCAGCCCCGGGACAGGTTCCTACGAGCAGTACTTC.

This clone was observed once. This chain joins TRBV15 and TRBJ2-2; no reliable D call. Germline assignment: CDR1 LNHNV and CDR2 YYDKDF (reference sequence). The CDR3 length is 13 residues. Trimming left V 0 bases short and J 5 bases short, with 4 bases between. The CDR3 sequence is CATSRDQTGELFF. In DNA, the CDR3 is TGTGCCACCAGCAGAGATCAGACCGGGGAGCTGTTTTTT.

The rearrangement joins TRBV6-5 to TRBJ2-7; D remains unclear. The ends were cut back, 5 bases at V and 4 bases at J, with 9 bases in the middle. CDR1 and CDR2 from the germline V gene are MNHEY and SVGAGI. This CDR3 spans 12 amino acids. The CDR3 coding sequence is TGTGCCAGCAGTCTCGACGGGTACGAGCAGTACTTC. Its protein product is CASSLDGYEQYF.

A note on this clone: Other DNA sequences in the same sample also yield this CDR3. This chain joins TRBV7-9 and TRBJ1-2; 10 nucleotides align to TRBD1. The CDR3 is 13 residues long. Germline V gene lookup returns CDR1 SEHNR and CDR2 FQNEAQ (reference sequence). Germline trimming cut 6 bases from V and 6 bases from J; bases unmatched to any gene: 4. CDR3 coding DNA: TGTGCCAGCAGTCTTGGGACAGGGGATGGCTACACCTTC. This gives the protein CASSLGTGDGYTF. Using reference TRBV7-9 and TRBJ1-2 for the parts outside the CDR3, the full variable domain is DTGVSQNPRHKITKRGQNVTFRCDPISEHNRLYWYRQTLGQGPEFLTYFQNEAQLEKSRLLSDRFSAERPKGSFSTLEIQRTEQGDSAMYLCASSLGTGDGYTFGSGTRLTVV.

The chain recombines TRBV9 with TRBJ1-5; D remains ambiguous. The CDR3 has 14 residues. The V end lost 1 base, the J end lost 3 bases, and 8 bases lay between the germline ends. Per germline, CDR1 SGDLS and CDR2 YYNGEE. CDR3 protein: CASSVQDTNQPQHF. The CDR3 coding sequence is TGTGCCAGCAGCGTACAGGATACCAATCAGCCCCAGCATTTT.

J is TRBJ2-2 and V is TRBV19; 11 bases agree with TRBD2. The germline V gene has CDR1 LNHDA and CDR2 SQIVND (reference sequence). This CDR3 has 19 residues. The ends lost 2 bases at V and 6 bases at J; junction bases unmatched: 14. CDR3 sequence (DNA): TGTGCCAGTAGTATATTGCCGGGTAGCGGGAGGGCGGTGGCCGGGGAGCTGTTTTTT. Protein: CASSILPGSGRAVAGELFF.

The chain is built from TRBV5-1 and TRBJ2-2; 7 nucleotides agree with TRBD2. The germline V gene encodes CDR1 SGHRS and CDR2 YFSETQ. V was clipped by 1 base and J by 8 bases; unmatched bases: 11. The length of the CDR3 is 16 residues. CDR3 coding DNA: TGCGCCAGCAGCTTGTCAGCGGGATCCTCTTTGGGGGAGCTGTTTTTT. Translated, it gives CASSLSAGSSLGELFF.

The V gene is TRBV5-1, the J gene TRBJ2-1; 9 bases match TRBD2. CDR3 size: 15 residues. Trimming removed 3 bases from V and 9 bases from J; junction bases left unmatched: 10. Germline CDR1 is SGHRS and CDR2 is YFSETQ. The CDR3 reads CASSWTGLADGEQFF. CDR3 DNA sequence: TGCGCCAGCAGCTGGACGGGACTAGCCGACGGTGAGCAGTTCTTC.

This clone was seen only once. The chain has TRBV2 and TRBJ1-1; 8 nucleotides align to TRBD1. Germline lookup yields CDR1 SNHLY and CDR2 FYNNEI. The CDR3 covers 15 residues. V lost 2 bases to trimming and J lost 4 bases; unmatched junction nucleotides: 6. The CDR3 DNA is TGTGCCAGCAGTGAAAAGGACAGGGCGGGCACTGAAGCTTTCTTT. It codes for CASSEKDRAGTEAFF.

This clone was detected once. The rearrangement links TRBV15 to TRBJ2-2; 9 bases are shared with TRBD1. V shed 3 bases, J shed 4 bases, and the junction held 15 bases outside the gene matches. This CDR3 comprises 19 residues. Germline assignment: CDR1 LNHNV and CDR2 YYDKDF (reference sequence). CDR3 residues: CATSSSGQGPESPTGELFF. In DNA, the CDR3 is TGTGCCACCAGCAGTTCGGGACAGGGCCCTGAGTCCCCCACCGGGGAGCTGTTTTTT.

The chain uses TRBV27 and TRBJ1-3; D may be TRBD1 (6 bases). V was shortened by 4 bases and J by 0 bases, with 10 bases between the two germline ends. This CDR3 spans 15 amino acids. Germline V gene sequence: CDR1 MNHEY, CDR2 SMNVEV (reference sequence). The CDR3 coding sequence is TGTGCCAGCAGTTCCAGGGGAAACTCTGGAAACACCATATATTTT. This gives the protein CASSSRGNSGNTIYF.